The clone carrying this TCR beta chain was seen once. This CDR3 spans 15 amino acids. V trimming: 4 bases; J trimming: 4 bases; junction bases outside the gene matches: 10. CDR1 is LGHDT, CDR2 YNNKEL, per germline (reference sequence). Here immunoSEQ multiplex PCR was the method, and the copy in TCRdb shows in-frame clones only, minus some. This sample has over 150,000 clones; around 80% occur once, and the top ten carry 6.5% to 8.5%. The data belong to a study of blood T cell repertoires in COVID-19. The gene calls are TRBV3-1 (or the pseudogene TRBV3-2) and TRBJ2-7; 7 bases are a match to TRBD1. Sequenced sample: peripheral blood. This clonotype was sampled from a woman aged 40 to 49 with COVID-19, enrolled during active disease. CDR3 loop: CASSRPQGRGYEQYF. The CDR3 region has the DNA TGTGCCAGCAGCCGACCACAGGGGCGAGGGTACGAGCAGTACTTC.